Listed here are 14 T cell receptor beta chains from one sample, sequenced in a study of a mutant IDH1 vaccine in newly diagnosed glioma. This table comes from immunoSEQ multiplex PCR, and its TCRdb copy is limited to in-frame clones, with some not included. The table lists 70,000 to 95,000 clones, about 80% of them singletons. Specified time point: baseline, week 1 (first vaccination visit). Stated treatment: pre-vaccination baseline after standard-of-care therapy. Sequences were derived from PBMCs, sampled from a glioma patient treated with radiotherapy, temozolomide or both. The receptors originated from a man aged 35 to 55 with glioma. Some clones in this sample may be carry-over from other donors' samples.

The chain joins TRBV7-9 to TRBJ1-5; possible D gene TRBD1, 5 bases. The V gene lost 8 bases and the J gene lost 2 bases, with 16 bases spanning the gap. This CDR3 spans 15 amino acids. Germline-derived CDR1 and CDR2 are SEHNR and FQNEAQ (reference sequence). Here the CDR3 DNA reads TGTGCCAGCCGGCCAGGGAATCATGGCAATCAGCCCCAGCATTTT. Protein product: CASRPGNHGNQPQHF.

The CDR3 nucleotides read TGTGCCAGCAGCCGGACAGGGGGCTTGAGCAATCAGCCCCAGCATTTT. Its translation: CASSRTGGLSNQPQHF. The chain links TRBV2 to TRBJ1-5; 11 bases line up with TRBD1. After removal of 6 bases from V and 1 base from J, the junction contained 5 bases not matched to a gene. The CDR3 covers 16 residues. Germline V gives CDR1 SNHLY, CDR2 FYNNEI. Together with reference TRBV2 and TRBJ1-5, the CDR3 gives the full variable domain: EPEVTQTPSHQVTQMGQEVILRCVPISNHLYFYWYRQILGQKVEFLVSFYNNEISEKSEIFDDQFSVERPDGSNFTLKIRSTKLEDSAMYFCASSRTGGLSNQPQHFGDGTRLSIL.

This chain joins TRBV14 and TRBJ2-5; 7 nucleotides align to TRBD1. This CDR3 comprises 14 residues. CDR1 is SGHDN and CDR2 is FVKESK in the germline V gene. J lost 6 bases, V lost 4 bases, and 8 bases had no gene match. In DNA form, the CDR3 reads TGTGCCAGCAGCCCGACAGGGCTTCTGCAGACCCAGTACTTC. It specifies CASSPTGLLQTQYF.

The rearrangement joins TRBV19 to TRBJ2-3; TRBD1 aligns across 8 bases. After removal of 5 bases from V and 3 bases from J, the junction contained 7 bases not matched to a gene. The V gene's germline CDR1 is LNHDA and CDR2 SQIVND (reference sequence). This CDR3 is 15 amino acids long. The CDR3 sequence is CASSDGTGLTDTQYF. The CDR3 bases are TGTGCCAGTAGTGACGGGACAGGTTTGACAGATACGCAGTATTTT.

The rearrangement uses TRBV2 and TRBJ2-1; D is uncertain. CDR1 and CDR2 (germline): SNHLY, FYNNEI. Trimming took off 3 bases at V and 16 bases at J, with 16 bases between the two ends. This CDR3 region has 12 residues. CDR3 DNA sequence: TGTGCCAGCAGTGACTCCGGGCCGAGACAATTCTTC. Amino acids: CASSDSGPRQFF.

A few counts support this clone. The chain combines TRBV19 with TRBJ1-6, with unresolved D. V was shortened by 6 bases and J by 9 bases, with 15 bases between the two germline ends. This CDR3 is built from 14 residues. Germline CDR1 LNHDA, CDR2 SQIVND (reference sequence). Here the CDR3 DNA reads TGTGCCAGTAGCGGATGGGGAAATAGTTCACCCCTCCACTTT. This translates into CASSGWGNSSPLHF.

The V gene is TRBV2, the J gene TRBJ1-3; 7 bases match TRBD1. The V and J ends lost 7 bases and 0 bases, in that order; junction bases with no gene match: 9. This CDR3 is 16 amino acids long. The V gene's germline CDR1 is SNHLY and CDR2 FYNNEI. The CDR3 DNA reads TGTGCCAGCAACCGACAGGGAATAGGCTCTGGAAACACCATATATTTT. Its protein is CASNRQGIGSGNTIYF.

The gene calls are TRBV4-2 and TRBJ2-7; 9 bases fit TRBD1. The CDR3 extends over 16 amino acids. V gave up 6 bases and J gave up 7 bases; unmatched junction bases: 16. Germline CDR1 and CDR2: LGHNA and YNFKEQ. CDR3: CASSQQTGTGHSEQYF. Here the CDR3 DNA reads TGTGCCAGCAGTCAACAAACCGGGACAGGGCATTCGGAGCAGTACTTC.

The CDR3 DNA is TGTGCCAGCAGCTTGCGACTTCAGGGGCACGAGCAGTACTTC. Protein: CASSLRLQGHEQYF. The V gene is TRBV5-6, the J gene TRBJ2-7, with TRBD1 as a possible D gene (6 bases). The CDR3 covers 14 residues. CDR1 and CDR2 (germline): SGHDT, YYEEEE. Between the trimmed V and J ends, which lost 1 base and 5 bases, there was a span of 13 bases.

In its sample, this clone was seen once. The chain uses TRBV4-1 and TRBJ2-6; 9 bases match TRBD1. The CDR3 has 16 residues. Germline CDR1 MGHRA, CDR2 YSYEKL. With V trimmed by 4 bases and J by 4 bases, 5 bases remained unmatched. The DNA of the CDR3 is TGCGCCAGCAGCCGCGGACAGGGGACCGGGGCCAACGTCCTGACTTTC. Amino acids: CASSRGQGTGANVLTF.

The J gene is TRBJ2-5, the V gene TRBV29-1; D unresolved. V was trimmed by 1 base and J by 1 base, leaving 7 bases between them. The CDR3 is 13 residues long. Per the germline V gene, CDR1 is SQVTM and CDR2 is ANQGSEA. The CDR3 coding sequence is TGCAGCGTTGAAGGGCAGAGCCAAGAGACCCAGTACTTC. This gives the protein CSVEGQSQETQYF.

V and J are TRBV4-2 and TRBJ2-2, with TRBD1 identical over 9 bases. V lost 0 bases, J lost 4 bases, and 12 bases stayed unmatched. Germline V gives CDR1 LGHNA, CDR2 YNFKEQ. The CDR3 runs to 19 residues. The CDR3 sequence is CASSQDPSLTGGSTGELFF. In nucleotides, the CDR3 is TGTGCCAGCAGCCAAGATCCTTCCCTGACAGGGGGATCCACCGGGGAGCTGTTTTTT.

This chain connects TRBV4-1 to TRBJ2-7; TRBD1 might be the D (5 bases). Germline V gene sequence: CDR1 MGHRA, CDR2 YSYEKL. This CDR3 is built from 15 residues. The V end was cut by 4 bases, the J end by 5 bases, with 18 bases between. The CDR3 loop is CASSPRMASRDEQYF. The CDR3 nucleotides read TGCGCCAGCAGCCCCCGGATGGCGTCCAGGGACGAGCAGTACTTC.

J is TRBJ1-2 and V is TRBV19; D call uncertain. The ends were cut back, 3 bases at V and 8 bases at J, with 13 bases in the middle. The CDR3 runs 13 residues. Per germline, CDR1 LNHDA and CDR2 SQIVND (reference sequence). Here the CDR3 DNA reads TGTGCCAGTAGTATTGAACGGTCTTGGGGCTACACCTTC. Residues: CASSIERSWGYTF.